The clone carrying this TCR beta chain was recorded a few times. Its antigen remains unknown. Germline-derived CDR1 and CDR2 are GTSNPN and SVGIG (reference sequence). The CDR3 covers 13 residues. V was shortened by 7 bases and J by 0 bases, with 12 bases between the two germline ends. Isolated RNA was reverse transcribed into cDNA used as the sequencing template. The assay was immunoSEQ multiplex PCR, and TCRdb's table has in-frame clones only and misses some. The profile shows roughly 190,000 clones, 60% of them singletons. Treatment described: oral pan-JAK inhibitor, 5-10 mg twice daily. Lesional scalp punch biopsies and peripheral blood came from alopecia areata patients. These data are taken from a study of CD8+ T cells in alopecia areata. Study results and limitations: Higher clonality and more expanded CD8+ clones appeared in lesional than normal scalp.

The chain couples TRBV30 to TRBJ1-1, with D uncertain. This specimen was CD4+ T cells sorted from blood, taken at week 4, from a patient treated with tofacitinib. The clonotype comes from a human donor with alopecia areata. CDR3 DNA sequence: TGTGCCTTACTCCGGATTTTGAACACTGAAGCTTTCTTT. This codes for CALLRILNTEAFF.